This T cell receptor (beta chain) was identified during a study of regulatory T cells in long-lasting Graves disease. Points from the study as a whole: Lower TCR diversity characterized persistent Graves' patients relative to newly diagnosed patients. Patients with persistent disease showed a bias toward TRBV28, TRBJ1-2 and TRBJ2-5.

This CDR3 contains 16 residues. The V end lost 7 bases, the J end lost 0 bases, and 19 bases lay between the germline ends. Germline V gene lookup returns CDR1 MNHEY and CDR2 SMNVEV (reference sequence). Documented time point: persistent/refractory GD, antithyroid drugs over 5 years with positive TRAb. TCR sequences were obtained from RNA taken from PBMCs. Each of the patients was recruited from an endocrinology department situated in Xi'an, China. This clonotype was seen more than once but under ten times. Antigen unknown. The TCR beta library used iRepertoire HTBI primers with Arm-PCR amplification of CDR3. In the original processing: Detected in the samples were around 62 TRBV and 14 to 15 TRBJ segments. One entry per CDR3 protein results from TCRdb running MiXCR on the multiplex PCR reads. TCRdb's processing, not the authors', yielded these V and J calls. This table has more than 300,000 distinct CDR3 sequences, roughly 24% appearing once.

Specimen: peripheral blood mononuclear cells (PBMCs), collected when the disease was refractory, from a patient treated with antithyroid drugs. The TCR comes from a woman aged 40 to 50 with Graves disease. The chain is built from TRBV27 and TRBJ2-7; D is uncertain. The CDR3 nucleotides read TGTGCCAGCACCCCCGTCCCCCGGACGAGCTCCTACGAGCAGTACTTC. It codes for CASTPVPRTSSYEQYF.